This is a list of T cell receptor beta chains from one sample in a study of T cell responses to AZD1222 COVID-19 vaccine. The protocol was immunoSEQ multiplex PCR, while the TCRdb copy is restricted to in-frame clones and leaves out a portion. The table lists 150,000 to 200,000 clones, about 89% of them singletons. Material: peripheral blood, obtained 28 days after the second AZD1222 dose. The receptors originated from an adult who received the AZD1222 COVID-19 vaccine. CDR3s include the opening cysteine and the closing phenylalanine or tryptophan. Rows give clone size only sometimes, using once, few, many, or a class for an expanded clone.

v_call clone_size cdr3_aa
TRBV15 NA CATSRDRGITGELFF
TRBV5-1 NA CASSITGTFSGNTIYF
TRBV29-1 NA CSARQTENTEAFF
TRBV12-3/TRBV12-4 NA CASSIQGPYEQYF
TRBV2 once CASSDFQYGNTIYF
TRBV6-5 NA CASWDTYEQYF
TRBV19 NA CASSTGTGGGQPQHF
TRBV3-1/TRBV3-2 NA CASSRIRGGGNNEQFF
TRBV27 NA CASSPSVAGGNIQYF
TRBV9 NA CASSLSTGRAYGYTF
TRBV6-1 NA CASSERAGVGYEQYF
TRBV6-5 NA CASSYGSGERVNEQFF